This TCR beta chain was identified during a study of Ad26.COV2.S vaccination and SARS-CoV-2 variants. Treatment here: 15 to 20 received Ad26.COV2.S at low or high dose, single or two shots; several received placebo; per-sample allocation not given. Vaccine and placebo recipients were sampled on day 63 after the first injection. Per germline, CDR1 SQVTM and CDR2 ANQGSEA. The V end lost 1 base, the J end lost 2 bases, and 11 bases lay between the germline ends. This CDR3 is built from 14 residues. TCRdb's copy holds only in-frame clones and misses some; the assay was immunoSEQ multiplex PCR. The sample includes roughly 700,000 clones, approximately 88% seen only once; the top ten take about 1.5%.

The receptor's source is a person aged 18 to 65 who received the Ad26.COV2.S COVID-19 vaccine or a placebo. The genes are TRBV29-1 and TRBJ1-2; possibly TRBD1 for D (6 bases). The sequencing here drew on peripheral blood, taken in a trial of Ad26.COV2.S vaccine versus placebo. CDR3 region: CSVEADRSNYGYTF. The CDR3 nucleotides are TGCAGCGTTGAAGCGGACAGATCCAACTATGGCTACACCTTC. The full variable domain, in which reference TRBV29-1 and TRBJ1-2 provide the parts outside the CDR3, is SAVISQKPSRDICQRGTSLTIQCQVDSQVTMMFWYRQQPGQSLTLIATANQGSEATYESGFVIDKFPISRPNLTFSTLTVSNMSPEDSSIYLCSVEADRSNYGYTFGSGTRLTVV.